This TCR beta chain appears in the sequencing data of a study of T cells after yellow fever vaccination. Study-level points and caveats: Overlap between CD4 and CD8 compartments was detected for a small share of clonotypes. A secondary response was less intense yet reached its peak sooner, at day 5 versus 15.

The TCR cDNA carried a universal primer site and UMIs from 5'RACE template switching. TCRdb used MiXCR to reprocess the 5' RACE reads, holding one entry per CDR3 protein. The table includes around 250,000 distinct CDR3 sequences, around 5.2% detected once. Only a few counts were recorded for this clonotype. As yet, its antigen is unknown. Deletions cut 0 bases from V and 7 bases from J, with 13 bases between. This CDR3 has 14 residues. Germline values: CDR1 MNHNY, CDR2 SVGAGI (reference sequence). The receptor was derived from a man between 18 and 35 years old who received the YFV17D yellow fever vaccine. The chain links TRBV6-6 to TRBJ2-7; no clear D. Source: CD4+ T cells sorted from PBMCs, taken on the day of the yellow fever booster vaccination. The CDR3 DNA is TGTGCCAGCAGTTACTCCGCTGTGATGGGTGAGCAGTACTTC. This gives the protein CASSYSAVMGEQYF.